A selection of T cell receptor beta chains follows, all from one sample in a study of T cell repertoires in cytomegalovirus infection. MiXCR, run by TCRdb on the reads, gives a single entry per CDR3 protein. This sample has 170,000 or so distinct CDR3 sequences, with 13% to 15% found just once. Sequencing input: PBMCs. The source is a human donor in good health (CMV status not recorded). Some clones in this sample may be carry-over from other donors' samples. CDR3s include the opening cysteine and the closing phenylalanine or tryptophan. Fields, in order: V gene, clone size, J gene, CDR3 length, D gene, CDR3 protein, CDR3 DNA. The D gene is left open where the match is weak. Clone size is given for some rows only: seen once, a few or many times, or a class if the clone is expanded.

V: TRBV11-2
size: .
J: TRBJ2-3
length: 16
D: TRBD2
CDR3: CASSPFPGGGTDTQYF
DNA: TGTGCCAGCAGCCCCTTTCCTGGGGGGGGGACAGATACGCAGTATTTT

V: TRBV20-1
size: few
J: TRBJ2-3
length: 11
D: .
CDR3: CSASRGDTQYF
DNA: TGCAGTGCTAGCAGGGGAGATACGCAGTATTTT

V: TRBV4-3
size: many
J: TRBJ1-4
length: 15
D: .
CDR3: CASSRLRGGGEKLFF
DNA: TGCGCCAGCAGCCGCCTAAGAGGGGGAGGCGAAAAACTGTTTTTT

V: TRBV15
size: many
J: TRBJ1-5
length: 15
D: .
CDR3: CATSRDYQDGQPQHF
DNA: TGTGCCACCAGCAGAGATTATCAGGACGGTCAGCCCCAGCATTTT

V: TRBV6-2/TRBV6-3
size: .
J: TRBJ2-7
length: 15
D: TRBD2
CDR3: CASRIGAGGYYEQYF
DNA: TGTGCCAGCCGGATCGGAGCGGGAGGGTACTACGAGCAGTACTTC

V: TRBV6-5
size: many
J: TRBJ1-6
length: 17
D: .
CDR3: CASSYSDGGSYNSPLHF
DNA: TGTGCCAGCAGTTACTCCGACGGAGGCTCCTATAATTCACCCCTCCACTTT

V: TRBV2
size: .
J: TRBJ2-1
length: 13
D: TRBD2
CDR3: CASKRASGNEQFF
DNA: TGTGCCAGCAAGAGGGCTAGCGGGAATGAGCAGTTCTTC

V: TRBV6-1
size: many
J: TRBJ1-1
length: 14
D: .
CDR3: CASIHRYKDTEAFF
DNA: TGTGCCAGCATTCATAGGTACAAGGACACTGAAGCTTTCTTT

V: TRBV7-2
size: many
J: TRBJ1-2
length: 15
D: .
CDR3: CASSFDSPGSYGYTF
DNA: TGTGCCAGCAGCTTCGACTCCCCAGGGAGCTATGGCTACACCTTC

V: TRBV4-2
size: many
J: TRBJ2-5
length: 18
D: .
CDR3: CASSQDLKAGAVQETQYF
DNA: TGTGCCAGCAGCCAAGATTTGAAGGCGGGGGCAGTTCAAGAGACCCAGTACTTC

V: TRBV29-1
size: many
J: TRBJ1-2
length: 14
D: TRBD1
CDR3: CSVGGTGANYGYTF
DNA: TGCAGCGTTGGGGGGACAGGTGCTAACTATGGCTACACCTTC

V: TRBV19
size: .
J: TRBJ2-2
length: 14
D: .
CDR3: CASTEATNTGELFF
DNA: TGTGCCAGTACGGAGGCGACCAACACCGGGGAGCTGTTTTTT

V: TRBV30
size: few
J: TRBJ1-5
length: 18
D: TRBD1
CDR3: CAWSLGVPGTGGNQPQHF
DNA: TGTGCCTGGAGTCTCGGGGTTCCCGGGACAGGGGGCAATCAGCCCCAGCATTTT

V: TRBV30
size: few
J: TRBJ2-2
length: 15
D: .
CDR3: CAWSVGGTNTGELFF
DNA: TGTGCCTGGAGTGTAGGCGGGACGAACACCGGGGAGCTGTTTTTT

V: TRBV7-2
size: many
J: TRBJ2-3
length: 15
D: .
CDR3: CASSPGGRTTDTQYF
DNA: TGTGCCAGCAGCCCTGGGGGGAGGACCACAGATACGCAGTATTTT

V: TRBV12-3/TRBV12-4
size: .
J: TRBJ1-5
length: 14
D: .
CDR3: CASSFFGLNQPQHF
DNA: TGTGCCAGCAGTTTCTTTGGGCTCAATCAGCCCCAGCATTTT

V: TRBV7-2
size: many
J: TRBJ2-2
length: 19
D: TRBD2
CDR3: CASSLGLAGGNWDTGELFF
DNA: TGTGCCAGCAGCTTAGGACTAGCGGGAGGAAATTGGGATACCGGGGAGCTGTTTTTT

V: TRBV7-8
size: many
J: TRBJ2-1
length: 15
D: TRBD2
CDR3: CASRNVAGPYNEQFF
DNA: TGTGCCAGCAGAAACGTAGCGGGCCCCTACAATGAGCAGTTCTTC

V: TRBV27
size: .
J: TRBJ2-1
length: 17
D: TRBD2
CDR3: CASSFETSGRRKDEQFF
DNA: TGTGCCAGCAGTTTCGAAACTAGCGGGAGGAGAAAGGATGAGCAGTTCTTC

V: TRBV20-1
size: .
J: TRBJ2-5
length: 13
D: .
CDR3: CSARGVNLETQYF
DNA: TGCAGTGCTAGAGGAGTCAACTTAGAGACCCAGTACTTC

V: TRBV12-3/TRBV12-4
size: .
J: TRBJ1-4
length: 14
D: .
CDR3: CASSSKKGNEKLFF
DNA: TGTGCCAGCAGTAGCAAGAAGGGGAATGAAAAACTGTTTTTT

V: TRBV12-5
size: .
J: TRBJ1-4
length: 13
D: .
CDR3: CASGLTAGEKLFF
DNA: TGTGCTAGTGGTTTGACCGCGGGAGAAAAACTGTTTTTT

V: TRBV7-2
size: many
J: TRBJ1-4
length: 15
D: .
CDR3: CASSLGGPTNEKLFF
DNA: TGTGCCAGCAGCTTAGGAGGGCCAACTAATGAAAAACTGTTTTTT

V: TRBV7-9
size: .
J: TRBJ2-2
length: 14
D: .
CDR3: CASSSEPLTGELFF
DNA: TGTGCCAGCAGCTCAGAGCCCCTAACCGGGGAGCTGTTTTTT

V: TRBV5-4
size: .
J: TRBJ1-4
length: 15
D: .
CDR3: CASSPTRATNDKLFF
DNA: TGTGCCAGCAGCCCGACACGCGCAACTAATGATAAACTGTTTTTT

V: TRBV14
size: .
J: TRBJ2-1
length: 15
D: .
CDR3: CASSLLWERVDEQFF
DNA: TGTGCCAGCAGCCTTTTGTGGGAGAGAGTGGATGAGCAGTTCTTC

V: TRBV29-1
size: few
J: TRBJ2-7
length: 11
D: .
CDR3: CSVRQSYEQYF
DNA: TGCAGCGTTCGACAGTCCTACGAGCAGTACTTC

V: TRBV27
size: .
J: TRBJ2-7
length: 15
D: TRBD1
CDR3: CASSLSKGQTYEQYF
DNA: TGTGCCAGCAGTTTATCGAAGGGACAGACCTACGAGCAGTACTTC

V: TRBV12-5
size: few
J: TRBJ1-2
length: 14
D: .
CDR3: CASGPVEPNYGYTF
DNA: TGTGCTAGTGGTCCTGTGGAGCCTAACTATGGCTACACCTTC

V: TRBV28
size: .
J: TRBJ2-7
length: 14
D: TRBD2
CDR3: CASGIPAGGDEQYF
DNA: TGTGCCAGCGGAATACCCGCGGGAGGAGACGAGCAGTACTTC

V: TRBV11-2
size: few
J: TRBJ2-2
length: 16
D: TRBD2
CDR3: CASSLVRGVRAGELFF
DNA: TGTGCCAGCAGCTTAGTACGGGGGGTGAGGGCCGGGGAGCTGTTTTTT

V: TRBV2
size: few
J: TRBJ1-2
length: 14
D: .
CDR3: CASGQGQSNYGYTF
DNA: TGTGCCAGCGGCCAAGGACAGTCGAACTATGGCTACACCTTC

V: TRBV20-1
size: .
J: TRBJ1-6
length: 14
D: .
CDR3: CSARPGGKGSPLHF
DNA: TGCAGTGCTAGGCCGGGAGGAAAAGGTTCACCCCTCCACTTT

V: TRBV7-2
size: many
J: TRBJ2-5
length: 14
D: TRBD2
CDR3: CASSGTSGLETQYF
DNA: TGTGCCAGCAGCGGGACTAGCGGGCTAGAGACCCAGTACTTC

V: TRBV10-3
size: few
J: TRBJ2-5
length: 17
D: TRBD2
CDR3: CAISSILAGGFQETQYF
DNA: TGTGCCATCAGTTCTATACTAGCGGGAGGTTTCCAAGAGACCCAGTACTTC

V: TRBV10-3
size: many
J: TRBJ2-7
length: 13
D: .
CDR3: CAIMAGATYEQYF
DNA: TGTGCCATCATGGCAGGGGCTACCTACGAGCAGTACTTC

V: TRBV7-9
size: .
J: TRBJ1-6
length: 14
D: .
CDR3: CASSLGGAYSPLHF
DNA: TGTGCCAGCAGCTTAGGAGGGGCTTATTCACCCCTCCACTTT

V: TRBV12-3/TRBV12-4
size: few
J: TRBJ2-7
length: 16
D: TRBD2
CDR3: CASSFLGLAVAYEQYF
DNA: TGTGCCAGCAGTTTCTTGGGACTAGCTGTCGCCTACGAGCAGTACTTC

V: TRBV10-3
size: .
J: TRBJ2-5
length: 13
D: .
CDR3: CAISTRTEETQYF
DNA: TGTGCCATCAGTACTCGGACCGAAGAGACCCAGTACTTC

V: TRBV14
size: many
J: TRBJ2-2
length: 14
D: TRBD1
CDR3: CASSTQQGSGELFF
DNA: TGTGCCAGCAGCACTCAACAGGGGTCAGGGGAGCTGTTTTTT

V: TRBV6-1
size: .
J: TRBJ1-5
length: 16
D: TRBD1
CDR3: CASSARTGSLGQPQHF
DNA: TGTGCCAGCAGTGCAAGGACAGGGAGTTTAGGTCAGCCCCAGCATTTT

V: TRBV7-2
size: many
J: TRBJ1-2
length: 15
D: .
CDR3: CASSLELQGSYGYTF
DNA: TGTGCCAGCAGCTTAGAACTCCAGGGAAGCTATGGCTACACCTTC

V: TRBV7-2
size: many
J: TRBJ1-5
length: 13
D: .
CDR3: CASSLKRNQPQHF
DNA: TGTGCCAGCAGCCTAAAACGGAATCAGCCCCAGCATTTT

V: TRBV7-2
size: many
J: TRBJ1-2
length: 17
D: TRBD1
CDR3: CASTLVSPRQGRYGYTF
DNA: TGTGCCAGCACCTTAGTATCCCCCAGACAGGGACGCTATGGCTACACCTTC

V: TRBV7-9
size: many
J: TRBJ1-5
length: 19
D: .
CDR3: CASSRSPSWDKYSNQPQHF
DNA: TGTGCCAGCAGCCGTAGTCCTTCGTGGGACAAGTATAGCAATCAGCCCCAGCATTTT

V: TRBV7-2
size: many
J: TRBJ2-3
length: 13
D: .
CDR3: CASSPDSTDTQYF
DNA: TGTGCCAGCAGCCCAGACAGCACAGATACGCAGTATTTT

V: TRBV20-1
size: few
J: TRBJ2-3
length: 15
D: TRBD2
CDR3: CSAPTSGSVTDTQYF
DNA: TGCAGTGCTCCGACTAGCGGGAGTGTCACAGATACGCAGTATTTT

V: TRBV6-1
size: many
J: TRBJ2-3
length: 16
D: TRBD2
CDR3: CASSDTLAGPTDTQYF
DNA: TGTGCCAGCAGCGACACTCTAGCGGGACCCACAGATACGCAGTATTTT

V: TRBV2
size: many
J: TRBJ2-3
length: 16
D: TRBD1
CDR3: CASTPDRGGSTDTQYF
DNA: TGTGCCAGCACCCCGGACAGGGGCGGTAGCACAGATACGCAGTATTTT

V: TRBV20-1
size: .
J: TRBJ2-5
length: 16
D: TRBD2
CDR3: CSARPQSGRAVETQYF
DNA: TGCAGTGCTAGACCTCAAAGCGGGAGGGCCGTGGAGACCCAGTACTTC

V: TRBV5-4
size: few
J: TRBJ2-5
length: 16
D: .
CDR3: CASSPLGGGHQETQYF
DNA: TGTGCCAGCAGCCCCTTAGGGGGGGGACACCAAGAGACCCAGTACTTC